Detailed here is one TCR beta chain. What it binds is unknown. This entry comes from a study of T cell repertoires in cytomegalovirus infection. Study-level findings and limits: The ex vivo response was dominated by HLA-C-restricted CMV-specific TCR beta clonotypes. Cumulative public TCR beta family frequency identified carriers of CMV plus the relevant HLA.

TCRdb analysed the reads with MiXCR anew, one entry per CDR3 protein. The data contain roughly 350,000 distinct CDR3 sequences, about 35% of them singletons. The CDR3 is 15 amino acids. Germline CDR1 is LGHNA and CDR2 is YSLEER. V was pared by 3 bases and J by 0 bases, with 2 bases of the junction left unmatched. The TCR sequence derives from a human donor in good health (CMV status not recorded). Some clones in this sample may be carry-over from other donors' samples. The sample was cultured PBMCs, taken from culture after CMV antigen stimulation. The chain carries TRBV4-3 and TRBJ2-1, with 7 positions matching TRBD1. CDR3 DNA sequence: TGCGCCAGCAGCCAGACAGGGTACTCCTACAATGAGCAGTTCTTC. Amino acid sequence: CASSQTGYSYNEQFF.